This is a list of T cell receptor beta chains from one sample in a study of PD-L1 blockade in urothelial cancer. Data came from immunoSEQ multiplex PCR; TCRdb stores just in-frame clones and leaves some out. The sample yields some 46,000 clones, more than 70% seen once. The specimen was PBMCs, collected around atezolizumab (anti-PD-L1) treatment. These receptors were taken from a man aged 55 to 69 with urothelial cancer. Each CDR3 is given with its conserved first and last residue. A D gene is named only where the DNA matches it firmly. Expanded clones get a size class; other rows say once, few or many, or leave the size out.

clone_size,d_call,cdr3_length,j_call,v_call,cdr3_aa,cdr3_nt
NA,NA,16,TRBJ1-5,TRBV5-5,CASSLLSGDGNQPQHF,TGTGCCAGCAGCTTGTTATCGGGAGACGGCAATCAGCCCCAGCATTTT
NA,NA,16,TRBJ1-1,TRBV19,CASSSTGMGLDTEAFF,TGTGCCAGTAGTTCAACAGGGATGGGTCTCGACACTGAAGCTTTCTTT
NA,NA,13,TRBJ2-7,TRBV7-2,CASSLAGVYEQYF,TGTGCCAGCAGCTTAGCGGGAGTCTACGAGCAGTACTTC
NA,TRBD1,12,TRBJ1-1,TRBV2,CAGGQDRTEAFF,TGTGCCGGGGGACAGGATCGGACTGAAGCTTTCTTT
NA,NA,13,TRBJ2-3,TRBV29-1,CSVDSPLQDTQYF,TGCAGCGTTGATTCTCCGCTGCAGGATACGCAGTATTTT
NA,NA,14,TRBJ1-5,TRBV6-1,CASRDMRRNQPQHF,TGTGCCAGCCGGGACATGCGCCGTAATCAGCCCCAGCATTTT
NA,TRBD1,16,TRBJ1-1,TRBV18,CASSRQRQGMNTEAFF,TGTGCCAGCTCACGACAACGACAGGGTATGAACACTGAAGCTTTCTTT
NA,TRBD2,13,TRBJ2-1,TRBV19,CASNSGSYNEQFF,TGTGCCTCTAATAGCGGGAGTTACAATGAGCAGTTCTTC
NA,NA,13,TRBJ2-7,TRBV30,CAWSRREGREQYF,TGTGCCTGGAGTAGGCGGGAAGGGCGCGAGCAGTACTTC
NA,TRBD1,14,TRBJ1-2,TRBV28,CASSPWGQSYGYTF,TGTGCCAGCAGTCCATGGGGACAGAGTTATGGCTACACCTTC
NA,NA,16,TRBJ1-5,TRBV5-8,CASSLTPGGSNQPQHF,TGTGCCAGCAGCTTGACCCCCGGGGGGAGCAATCAGCCCCAGCATTTT
NA,NA,13,TRBJ2-1,TRBV28,CASSLGGRGEQFF,TGTGCCAGCAGTTTGGGTGGGCGTGGTGAGCAGTTCTTC
NA,NA,14,TRBJ2-7,TRBV7-2,CASSLALGAYEQYF,TGTGCCAGCAGCTTAGCGCTAGGTGCCTACGAGCAGTACTTC
NA,NA,17,TRBJ2-3,TRBV11-2,CASSLGGGGSSTDTQYF,TGTGCCAGCAGCCTAGGGGGGGGCGGGTCAAGCACAGATACGCAGTATTTT
NA,NA,13,TRBJ2-7,TRBV18,CASSSRQTTEQYF,TGTGCCAGCTCATCAAGACAGACGACCGAGCAGTACTTC
once,NA,14,TRBJ1-6,TRBV7-9,CASSSQGYNSPLHF,TGTGCCAGCAGCTCACAGGGATATAATTCACCTCTCCACTTT
NA,NA,14,TRBJ1-2,TRBV27,CASSFSDTAGGYTF,TGTGCCAGCAGTTTCTCGGACACGGCGGGGGGCTACACCTTC
NA,TRBD1,13,TRBJ1-2,TRBV2,CASSVTGGYGYTF,TGTGCCAGCAGTGTTACAGGGGGCTATGGCTACACCTTC
NA,NA,13,TRBJ1-5,TRBV28,CASSRTVHQPQHF,TGTGCCAGCAGTCGGACAGTCCATCAGCCCCAGCATTTT
NA,NA,15,TRBJ2-3,TRBV11-2,CASNWGRGLTDTQYF,TGTGCCAGCAATTGGGGGCGGGGGCTCACAGATACGCAGTATTTT
once,TRBD1,13,TRBJ1-1,TRBV5-4,CASSSGQGIEAFF,TGTGCCAGCAGCTCGGGACAGGGAATTGAAGCTTTCTTT
few,NA,16,TRBJ1-6,TRBV6-4,CASRDQVQGRNSPLHF,TGTGCCAGCAGGGATCAAGTACAGGGCAGGAATTCACCCCTCCACTTT
many,NA,12,TRBJ1-1,TRBV4-2,CASSQAGESPFF,TGTGCCAGCAGCCAGGCGGGGGAAAGCCCTTTCTTT
NA,TRBD2,18,TRBJ2-1,TRBV4-3,CASSQASGRVGGGNEQFF,TGCGCCAGCAGCCAAGCAAGCGGGAGGGTTGGGGGGGGCAATGAGCAGTTCTTC
NA,NA,14,TRBJ2-2,TRBV5-6,CASSFDRNTGELFF,TGTGCCAGCAGCTTCGACAGGAACACCGGGGAGCTGTTTTTT
NA,NA,17,TRBJ2-7,TRBV27,CASSTGVGRERAYEQYF,TGTGCCAGCAGTACAGGGGTAGGACGGGAGAGGGCCTACGAGCAGTACTTC
NA,NA,14,TRBJ2-7,TRBV29-1,CSVGGERGSYEQYF,TGCAGCGTTGGAGGAGAGAGGGGGTCTTACGAGCAGTACTTC
NA,NA,16,TRBJ1-1,TRBV5-6,CASSRGTGQMNTEAFF,TGTGCCAGCAGCAGGGGGACCGGGCAAATGAACACTGAAGCTTTCTTT
once,NA,14,TRBJ1-2,TRBV6-5,CASESPGVVGGYTF,TGTGCCAGCGAGAGTCCAGGGGTGGTAGGCGGCTACACCTTC
NA,NA,14,TRBJ1-1,TRBV5-1,CASSWGVENTEAFF,TGCGCCAGCAGCTGGGGGGTAGAGAACACTGAAGCTTTCTTT
NA,NA,11,TRBJ1-1,TRBV6-5,CASRDSLAAFF,TGTGCCAGCAGGGACAGTTTGGCGGCTTTCTTT
NA,NA,13,TRBJ2-3,TRBV6-1,CASIPGGTDTQYF,TGTGCCAGCATTCCGGGGGGCACAGATACGCAGTATTTT
NA,TRBD1,14,TRBJ2-1,TRBV6-1,CASMLRQGYNEQFF,TGTGCCAGCATGTTGAGACAGGGGTACAATGAGCAGTTCTTC
NA,NA,11,TRBJ2-2,TRBV7-7,CASRDTGELFF,TGTGCTAGCCGTGACACCGGGGAGCTGTTTTTT
NA,NA,13,TRBJ1-2,TRBV7-2,CASSPDTNYGYTF,TGTGCCAGCAGCCCGGACACTAACTATGGCTACACCTTC
NA,NA,14,TRBJ2-7,TRBV6-6,CASSYSPRVTMQYF,TGTGCCAGCAGTTACTCCCCCAGGGTTACGATGCAGTACTTC
NA,TRBD1,16,TRBJ2-7,TRBV14,CASSGPGQGYSYEQYF,TGTGCCAGCAGCGGACCGGGACAGGGTTACTCCTACGAGCAGTACTTC
NA,TRBD1,16,TRBJ1-6,TRBV7-9,CASSRKPGQGNSPLHF,TGTGCCAGCAGCCGGAAGCCGGGACAGGGGAATTCACCCCTCCACTTT
NA,TRBD2,17,TRBJ2-1,TRBV4-1,CASSQEAGGSPYNEQFF,TGCGCCAGCAGCCAAGAGGCGGGAGGGTCCCCTTACAATGAGCAGTTCTTC
NA,NA,13,TRBJ2-1,TRBV30,CAWSVAIPGEQFF,TGTGCCTGGAGTGTAGCTATCCCCGGGGAGCAGTTCTTC
NA,TRBD2,18,TRBJ2-3,TRBV11-3,CASSWSTGTSGGTDTQYF,TGTGCCAGCAGCTGGAGCACCGGGACTAGCGGGGGCACAGATACGCAGTATTTT